The clone carrying this TCR beta chain has a single count. The protocol was immunoSEQ multiplex PCR, while the TCRdb copy is restricted to in-frame clones and leaves out a portion. The sample has a few hundred thousand clones; roughly 85% are singletons. These data are taken from a study of blood T cell repertoires in COVID-19. Study in general: Sites in the United States, Italy and Spain provided acute and convalescent COVID-19 samples.

CDR1 is WSHSY, CDR2 SAAADI, per germline. The CDR3 has 17 residues. J lost 6 bases, V lost 7 bases, and 16 bases had no gene match. Sequencing input: peripheral blood. The J gene is TRBJ2-1, the V gene TRBV10-2; TRBD2 aligns across 9 bases. The clonotype was recovered from a human donor in a cohort sampled during active COVID-19. The chain's CDR3 is CASTGRGGGGAGNEQFF. The CDR3, as DNA: TGCGCCAGCACCGGGCGGGGAGGCGGGGGGGCCGGCAATGAGCAGTTCTTC.